The 15 T cell receptor beta chains given below trace back to one sample, sequenced in a study of CD8+CD57+ T cells in acquired aplastic anemia. Genomic DNA served as template for TCR beta VDJ and CDR3 profiling. TCRdb re-analysed the reads in MiXCR, keeping a single row per CDR3 protein. This table holds some 170,000 distinct CDR3 sequences, around 60% found once. Sequencing involved patients with CD8+CD57+ cell expansion previously shown by flow cytometry. What was sequenced was sorted CD4+, CD8+, or CD8+CD57+ T cells (not recorded which) from PBMCs. These receptors were taken from a human donor with aplastic anemia.

This clonotype was observed many times. This chain links TRBV2 with TRBJ2-1, with 14 bases lining up with TRBD2. With 6 bases clipped from V and 0 bases from J, the junction kept 7 bases outside the gene matches. From germline, CDR1 is SNHLY and CDR2 FYNNEI. The CDR3 is 18 amino acids. The DNA of the CDR3 is TGTGCCAGCAGGGGACTAGCGGGGGCACTCAGCTCCTACAATGAGCAGTTCTTC. This encodes CASRGLAGALSSYNEQFF. Filled out from reference TRBV2 and TRBJ2-1, the complete variable domain reads EPEVTQTPSHQVTQMGQEVILRCVPISNHLYFYWYRQILGQKVEFLVSFYNNEISEKSEIFDDQFSVERPDGSNFTLKIRSTKLEDSAMYFCASRGLAGALSSYNEQFFGPGTRLTVL.

The rearrangement uses TRBV5-4 and TRBJ1-6; TRBD1 might be the D (6 bases). Germline-derived CDR1 and CDR2 are SGHNT and YYREEE (reference sequence). CDR3 length: 15 amino acids. V was cut by 4 bases and J by 13 bases, with 21 bases left in between. CDR3 in DNA: TGTGCCAGCAGCCCCGGACAGTACCCAGACGGGCCCCTCCACTTT. This codes for CASSPGQYPDGPLHF.

The chain joins TRBV20-1 to TRBJ1-1; no clear D. CDR3 length: 11 residues. Trimming pared 3 bases from V and 8 bases from J, leaving 10 bases between. Germline loops: CDR1 DFQATT, CDR2 SNEGSKA (reference sequence). CDR3 amino acids: CSARMALEAFF. CDR3 coding DNA: TGCAGTGCTAGGATGGCGTTAGAAGCTTTCTTT.

J is TRBJ1-3 and V is TRBV2, with D tentatively TRBD1 (5 bases). V was trimmed by 4 bases and J by 7 bases, leaving 14 bases between them. The CDR3 contains 14 residues. Germline lookup yields CDR1 SNHLY and CDR2 FYNNEI. Here the CDR3 reads CASSGLAGGNTIYF. The CDR3 DNA is TGTGCCAGCAGTGGTCTAGCGGGGGGGAACACCATATATTTT.

This sequence joins TRBV6-4 and TRBJ2-6; TRBD1 might be the D (5 bases). This CDR3 has 14 amino acids. CDR1 is MRHNA, CDR2 SNTAGT, per germline. V was cut by 4 bases and J by 4 bases, with 8 bases left in between. CDR3 amino acids: CASSAGSGANVLTF. DNA of the CDR3: TGTGCCAGCAGTGCAGGGTCGGGGGCCAACGTCCTGACTTTC.

This rearrangement joins TRBV19 to TRBJ1-1; D is unclear. The length of the CDR3 is 13 residues. The ends were cut back, 8 bases at V and 1 base at J, with 11 bases in the middle. Germline V gene sequence: CDR1 LNHDA, CDR2 SQIVND (reference sequence). The CDR3 DNA reads TGTGCCAGTCAAGTCCAGGAGAACACTGAAGCTTTCTTT. Protein: CASQVQENTEAFF.

In its sample, this clonotype was seen many times. This rearrangement joins TRBV24-1 to TRBJ1-2; a possible D gene is TRBD1 (6 bases). The CDR3 is made up of 13 amino acids. CDR1 is KGHDR and CDR2 is SFDVKD in the germline V gene. V gave up 1 base and J gave up 6 bases, with 8 bases separating them. This chain's CDR3 is CATSDLQGDGYTF. The CDR3 nucleotides are TGTGCCACCAGTGATTTACAGGGTGATGGCTACACCTTC.

This clonotype was recorded a few times. The gene calls are TRBV27 and TRBJ1-6; D is unresolved. With 10 bases removed from V and 4 bases from J, the gap between germline ends came to 11 bases. This CDR3 comprises 13 residues. Germline V gene sequence: CDR1 MNHEY, CDR2 SMNVEV (reference sequence). The CDR3 loop reads CAILDGYNSPLHF. The CDR3 nucleotides are TGTGCCATCCTGGACGGGTATAATTCACCCCTCCACTTT.

This clonotype has ten or more counts. The chain couples TRBV7-9 to TRBJ2-1, with D possibly TRBD2 on 5 matching bases. V was cut by 1 base and J by 2 bases, with 9 bases left in between. The germline V gene has CDR1 SEHNR and CDR2 FQNEAQ (reference sequence). CDR3 length: 15 amino acids. DNA for the CDR3: TGTGCCAGCAGCTTAGGAGGGTCCGCCTACAATGAGCAGTTCTTC. Its translation: CASSLGGSAYNEQFF. The full variable domain, with the rest looked up from reference TRBV7-9 and TRBJ2-1, is DTGVSQNPRHKITKRGQNVTFRCDPISEHNRLYWYRQTLGQGPEFLTYFQNEAQLEKSRLLSDRFSAERPKGSFSTLEIQRTEQGDSAMYLCASSLGGSAYNEQFFGPGTRLTVL.

This sequence joins TRBV24-1 and TRBJ2-1, with 11 bases identical to TRBD2. J lost 8 bases, V lost 5 bases, and 13 bases had no gene match. The germline gives CDR1 KGHDR, CDR2 SFDVKD. This CDR3 region has 17 residues. DNA of the CDR3: TGTGCCACCAGTGGTGGTAGCGGGGGGGCGCTTGGTTATGAGCAGTTCTTC. Amino acids: CATSGGSGGALGYEQFF.

This sequence joins TRBV28 and TRBJ1-2; D uncertain. CDR3 length: 11 amino acids. Trimming pared 4 bases from V and 6 bases from J, leaving 6 bases between. The germline CDR1 and CDR2 sequences are MDHEN and SYDVKM. Here the CDR3 DNA reads TGTGCCAGCAGTTCGAAACATGGCTACACCTTC. Amino acid sequence: CASSSKHGYTF.

The chain has TRBV29-1 and TRBJ1-1; D is possibly TRBD1 (5 bases). Germline V gene data show CDR1 as SQVTM and CDR2 as ANQGSEA. The CDR3 is made up of 12 amino acids. V was pared by 4 bases and J by 6 bases, with 12 bases between. CDR3 in amino acids: CSVAYGHPEAFF. The CDR3 DNA reads TGCAGCGTTGCTTACGGACACCCTGAAGCTTTCTTT.

There are many counts of this clonotype. The V gene is TRBV7-8, the J gene TRBJ2-5, with 7 bases lining up with TRBD2. There are 14 residues in the CDR3. Germline trimming cut 3 bases from V and 5 bases from J; bases unmatched to any gene: 6. Germline lookup yields CDR1 SGHVS and CDR2 FQNEAQ. For the CDR3, the DNA is TGTGCCAGCAGCTTTAGCGGGTCGTCGGAGACCCAGTACTTC. This encodes CASSFSGSSETQYF.

This chain joins TRBV29-1 and TRBJ2-1; 10 bases are shared with TRBD2. V was pared by 6 bases and J by 4 bases, with 9 bases of the junction left unmatched. The CDR3 totals 15 residues. Germline assignment: CDR1 SQVTM and CDR2 ANQGSEA. CDR3 bases: TGCAGCGTGGCGTGGACTAGCGGAGTATACAATGAGCAGTTCTTC. Translation gives CSVAWTSGVYNEQFF.

This rearrangement joins TRBV29-1 to TRBJ2-3, with TRBD2 identical over 9 bases. Germline values: CDR1 SQVTM, CDR2 ANQGSEA. Unmatched junction bases numbered 9, after V lost 4 bases and J lost 7 bases. CDR3 length: 14 residues. The CDR3 spells CSVVASGIGNTQYF. CDR3 nucleotides: TGCAGCGTTGTGGCTAGCGGGATAGGGAATACGCAGTATTTT.